This T cell receptor (beta chain) was profiled in a study of cytomegalovirus exposure and HLA in healthy donors. On the study more broadly: Most donors, 81% of a few hundred genotyped, fell in the Caucasian-associated ancestry cluster.

Points on this clone: The target antigen is unknown.

Primers: 60 Vbeta forward and 13 Jbeta reverse. Profiling relied on immunoSEQ multiplex PCR, and the TCRdb table lists in-frame clones only, not all of them. The sample shows about 140,000 clones, 80% of them seen only once. Study findings and constraints: By HLA locus, TCR association rates varied in a later analysis, with DRB1 showing the most and HLA-C the fewest. The investigators catalogued 150 to 200 TCR beta chains as cytomegalovirus-associated. A missense variant in DCLRE1C was later tied to TCR beta V- and J-gene trimming.

Germline trimming cut 4 bases from V and 14 bases from J; bases unmatched to any gene: 9. The CDR3 is made up of 14 amino acids. The germline V gene has CDR1 MNHEY and CDR2 SMNVEV (reference sequence). Sequencing input: PBMCs. The chain employs TRBV27 and TRBJ1-6; 9 positions agree with TRBD1. The receptor was isolated from a man aged 35-49 years in good health and CMV-seropositive. The CDR3 nucleotides read TGTGCCAGCAGTTCCGGGACAGGGATTGTTACCCTCCACTTT. Translation: CASSSGTGIVTLHF.